The 23 T cell receptor beta chains below all came from one sample that was sequenced in a study of T-cell memory formation after mild COVID-19. TCRdb called the 5' RACE reads again in MiXCR, with one record for every CDR3 protein. The sample holds about 260,000 distinct CDR3 sequences, 16% seen once. Specimen: PBMCs or a T cell subset sorted from them (not recorded which). The receptors originated from a man aged 18 to 29 who had mild COVID-19 (a few samples of this study predate the infection). Cell type and time point are not known.

This clonotype showed up just a few times. V and J are TRBV24-1 and TRBJ1-5; D might be TRBD1 (5 bases). Trimming left V 1 base short and J 6 bases short, with 9 bases between. There are 14 residues in the CDR3. Germline V CDR1 and CDR2: KGHDR, SFDVKD. The CDR3 here is CATSDFDRAQPQHF. The CDR3 DNA sequence: TGTGCCACCAGTGATTTCGACAGAGCTCAGCCCCAGCATTTT.

This clonotype was detected only a few times. The chain couples TRBV11-2 to TRBJ2-3; TRBD2 is a possible D gene (5 bases). The V and J ends lost 9 bases and 4 bases respectively, with 14 bases between them. Looked up from germline, CDR1 is SGHAT and CDR2 is FQNNGV. The length of the CDR3 is 13 residues. The CDR3 is CASMDRRSDTQYF. In nucleotides, the CDR3 is TGTGCCAGTATGGACCGGAGGTCAGATACGCAGTATTTT.

This chain uses TRBV12-3 or TRBV12-4 with TRBJ2-7, with no clear D. The CDR3 has 13 amino acids. Trimming shortened V by 1 base and J by 3 bases, and 7 bases separated the two germline ends. The CDR3 loop is CASSLGRYYEQYF. The DNA for the CDR3 is TGTGCCAGCAGTTTAGGCAGATACTACGAGCAGTACTTC.

This clonotype was recorded many times. The V gene is TRBV7-2, the J gene TRBJ2-1; TRBD1 agrees at 8 bases. CDR3 size: 16 residues. Germline CDR1 SGHTA, CDR2 FQGNSA. Trimming cost V 5 bases and J 6 bases; bases outside gene matches: 12. The CDR3 nucleotides read TGTGCCAGCAGCGACCAGCCAACAGGGACAGGCAATGAGCAGTTCTTC. As protein: CASSDQPTGTGNEQFF.

Only a few counts were recorded for this clonotype. This rearrangement joins TRBV15 to TRBJ2-5, with D unclear. The germline V and J ends were trimmed by 1 base and 2 bases, with 2 bases remaining between them. Germline assignment: CDR1 LNHNV and CDR2 YYDKDF (reference sequence). The CDR3 has 12 amino acids. CDR3 in DNA: TGTGCCACCAGCAGAGTGCAAGAGACCCAGTACTTC. Translated: CATSRVQETQYF. Drawing the rest from reference TRBV15 and TRBJ2-5, the complete variable domain is DAMVIQNPRYQVTQFGKPVTLSCSQTLNHNVMYWYQQKSSQAPKLLFHYYDKDFNNEADTPDNFQSRRPNTSFCFLDIRSPGLGDTAMYLCATSRVQETQYFGPGTRLLVL.

This clonotype is judged medium-sized. The rearrangement uses TRBV25-1 and TRBJ1-5; a possible D gene is TRBD1 (5 bases). Looked up from germline, CDR1 is MGHDK and CDR2 is SYGVNS. V lost 3 bases and J 1 base, leaving 13 bases between the germline ends. The CDR3 sequence is 16 residues long. The CDR3 bases are TGTGCCAGCAGTGACCGGGCCTGGGACAGCAATCAGCCCCAGCATTTT. It yields the protein CASSDRAWDSNQPQHF.

This clonotype was seen a handful of times. V gene TRBV19 combines with J gene TRBJ1-5; a possible D gene is TRBD1 (5 bases). Trimming pared 9 bases from V and 0 bases from J, leaving 12 bases between. The germline V gene has CDR1 LNHDA and CDR2 SQIVND (reference sequence). The CDR3 has 14 residues. The CDR3 here is CASIPGGSNQPQHF. The CDR3 DNA follows: TGTGCCAGCATCCCCGGGGGTAGCAATCAGCCCCAGCATTTT.

This clonotype was observed at least ten times. This sequence joins TRBV3-1 and TRBJ2-7; a weak D match, TRBD1 (5 bases). With 6 bases removed from V and 4 bases from J, the gap between germline ends came to 10 bases. The CDR3 loop spans 12 amino acids. Germline CDR1 LGHDT, CDR2 YNNKEL (reference sequence). CDR3 amino acids: CASRHDSYEQYV. Written as DNA, the CDR3 is TGTGCCAGCAGACACGACAGTTACGAGCAGTACGTC.

V usage is TRBV19 and J usage is TRBJ2-6; perhaps TRBD1 as D (5 bases). The V end was cut by 4 bases, the J end by 4 bases, with 11 bases between. Germline V gene lookup returns CDR1 LNHDA and CDR2 SQIVND (reference sequence). The CDR3 extends over 15 amino acids. The CDR3 loop is CASSNRLLGANVLTF. The CDR3 DNA follows: TGTGCCAGTAGTAACAGGCTCCTCGGGGCCAACGTCCTGACTTTC.

The genes are TRBV9 and TRBJ2-5; possible D gene TRBD2, 7 bases. Trimming left V 1 base short and J 1 base short, with 14 bases between. The CDR3 totals 16 residues. Germline V gives CDR1 SGDLS, CDR2 YYNGEE. CDR3 DNA: TGTGCCAGCAGCGTATGGGAGGGGGGTTCCCAAGAGACCCAGTACTTC. Translating it yields CASSVWEGGSQETQYF.

J is TRBJ2-3 and V is TRBV6-2 or TRBV6-3; D may correspond to TRBD1 or TRBD2 (5 bases each). In germline, CDR1 is MNHEY, CDR2 SVGEGT. The CDR3 extends over 17 amino acids. The V gene lost 6 bases and the J gene lost 4 bases, with 23 bases spanning the gap. The CDR3 bases are TGTGCCAGCAGACCCCGGGACGGCGGATTTAGGGCAGATACGCAGTATTTT. Its translation: CASRPRDGGFRADTQYF.

This clonotype was observed a handful of times. The chain employs TRBV9 and TRBJ2-1; TRBD2 matches 8 bases. Per germline, CDR1 SGDLS and CDR2 YYNGEE. This CDR3 is built from 15 residues. V lost 1 base to trimming and J lost 5 bases; unmatched junction nucleotides: 5. The CDR3 spells CASSVWSGGNNEQFF. DNA of the CDR3: TGTGCCAGCAGCGTATGGTCGGGAGGGAACAATGAGCAGTTCTTC.

V usage is TRBV7-9 and J usage is TRBJ2-3; 8 nucleotides agree with TRBD2. Germline CDR1 SEHNR, CDR2 FQNEAQ (reference sequence). V was pared by 0 bases and J by 6 bases, with 11 bases of the junction left unmatched. The length of the CDR3 is 17 residues. This CDR3 is CASSLALSGGAQDTQYF. The CDR3 nucleotides read TGTGCCAGCAGCTTAGCGCTTTCCGGGGGGGCCCAGGATACGCAGTATTTT.

V gene TRBV7-9 combines with J gene TRBJ2-1; D is ambiguous. V lost 1 base, J lost 4 bases, and 5 bases lay in between. This CDR3 has 13 residues. From germline, CDR1 is SEHNR and CDR2 FQNEAQ (reference sequence). The CDR3 is CASSLEYYNEQFF. CDR3 nucleotides: TGTGCCAGCAGCTTAGAATATTACAATGAGCAGTTCTTC.

This clonotype was counted a few times. The gene calls are TRBV12-3 or TRBV12-4 and TRBJ2-2; maybe TRBD2 (7 bases). The CDR3 is 16 residues long. Trimming cost V 7 bases and J 5 bases, with 20 bases left between them. This CDR3 is CASTPLGGRGTGELFF. DNA of the CDR3: TGTGCCAGCACCCCTTTAGGGGGGCGGGGGACCGGGGAGCTGTTTTTT.

This clonotype was picked up a small number of times. The rearrangement links TRBV20-1 to TRBJ1-1; a possible D gene is TRBD1 (5 bases). V lost 5 bases to trimming and J lost 0 bases, with 16 bases between them. The CDR3 has 15 amino acids. Germline V lookup: CDR1 DFQATT, CDR2 SNEGSKA (reference sequence). The CDR3 is CSAARPGTVNTEAFF. DNA of the CDR3: TGCAGTGCTGCGAGACCCGGGACGGTGAACACTGAAGCTTTCTTT.

This clonotype has more than one count but fewer than ten. The gene calls are TRBV4-2 and TRBJ1-6; D unresolved. V was shortened by 5 bases and J by 6 bases, with 17 bases between the two germline ends. Germline V gene sequence: CDR1 LGHNA, CDR2 YNFKEQ. CDR3 length: 16 residues. The CDR3 protein is CASSGGWAVTNSPLHF. CDR3 nucleotides: TGTGCCAGCAGCGGAGGATGGGCAGTGACTAATTCACCCCTCCACTTT.

This clonotype was recorded a few times. The V call is TRBV5-6, the J call TRBJ1-5, with D possibly being TRBD1 (5 bases). Trimming took 0 bases from V and 1 from J, leaving 14 bases between them. This CDR3 region has 17 residues. Germline CDR1 SGHDT, CDR2 YYEEEE. The CDR3 protein is CASSLAGSGGSNQPQHF. DNA for the CDR3: TGTGCCAGCAGCTTGGCCGGCTCCGGGGGGAGCAATCAGCCCCAGCATTTT.

This chain links TRBV20-1 with TRBJ2-7, with D maybe TRBD1 (6 bases). The CDR3 consists of 15 residues. Germline-derived CDR1 and CDR2 are DFQATT and SNEGSKA (reference sequence). Trimming cost V 0 bases and J 4 bases, with 16 bases left between them. CDR3 region: CSARDPDSSPYEQYF. CDR3 DNA sequence: TGCAGTGCTAGAGACCCGGACAGCAGCCCGTACGAGCAGTACTTC.

V and J are TRBV5-1 and TRBJ2-7; no reliable D call. The ends were cut back, 0 bases at V and 6 bases at J, with 7 bases in the middle. The CDR3 loop spans 12 amino acids. Per germline, CDR1 SGHRS and CDR2 YFSETQ. CDR3 protein: CASSLGDIEQYF. DNA of the CDR3: TGCGCCAGCAGCTTGGGAGATATCGAGCAGTACTTC.

The chain is built from TRBV9 and TRBJ2-7; 8 nucleotides match TRBD1. V dropped 3 bases and J dropped 0; count of bases not matched to a gene: 2. Germline V gene sequence: CDR1 SGDLS, CDR2 YYNGEE. The CDR3 is made up of 14 amino acids. The CDR3 DNA reads as TGTGCCAGCAGCGACAGGGGGGACTCCTACGAGCAGTACTTC. Its protein is CASSDRGDSYEQYF.

This clonotype turned up a few times. This chain links TRBV4-1 with TRBJ2-5, with TRBD2 identical over 10 bases. Trimming took 1 base from V and 3 from J; bases not matched to a gene: 5. CDR1 MGHRA and CDR2 YSYEKL come from the germline V gene. CDR3 length equals 16 residues. The CDR3 bases are TGCGCCAGCAGCCAAGTCGGGACTAGCGTAGAAGAGACCCAGTACTTC. Residues: CASSQVGTSVEETQYF.

Concerning this clonotype itself: The junction shows a germline mismatch at one end, possibly a read error. CDR3 loop: CASRPDLWAKPDF. For the CDR3, the DNA is TGTGCCAGCAGACCAGACTTGTGGGCGAAACCGGACTTC. V is TRBV6-5 and J is TRBJ2-4; D not certain. Germline V gene data show CDR1 as MNHEY and CDR2 as SVGAGI. The CDR3 has 13 amino acids.